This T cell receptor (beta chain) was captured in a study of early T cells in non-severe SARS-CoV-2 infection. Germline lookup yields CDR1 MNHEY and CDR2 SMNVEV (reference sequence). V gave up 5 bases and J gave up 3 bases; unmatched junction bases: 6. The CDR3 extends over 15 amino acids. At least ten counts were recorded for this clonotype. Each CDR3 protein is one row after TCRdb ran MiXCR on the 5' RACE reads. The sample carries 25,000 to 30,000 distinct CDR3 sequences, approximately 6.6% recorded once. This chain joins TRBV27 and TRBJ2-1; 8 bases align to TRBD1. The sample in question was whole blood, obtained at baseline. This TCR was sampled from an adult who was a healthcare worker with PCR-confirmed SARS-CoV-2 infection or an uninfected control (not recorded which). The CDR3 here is CASSPGTGGYNEQFF. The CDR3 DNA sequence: TGTGCCAGCAGTCCCGGTACAGGGGGCTACAATGAGCAGTTCTTC.